This T cell receptor beta chain was obtained from a study of T cell repertoires in cytomegalovirus infection. For the study at large: Public signatures in TCR beta pointed to CMV infection and matching HLA type.

This clonotype was seen more than once but under ten times. Antigen: not known. TCRdb used MiXCR to reprocess the reads, holding one entry per CDR3 protein. The table lists approximately 750,000 distinct CDR3 sequences, roughly a third of them singletons. Trimming took 0 bases from V and 4 from J; bases not matched to a gene: 6. The CDR3 length is 16 residues. Germline V gives CDR1 SEHNR, CDR2 FQNEAQ (reference sequence). Study-level points and caveats: Public TCR beta family frequency separated CMV-and-HLA carriers, including in an independent cohort. The response measured ex vivo was dominated by TCR beta clonotypes (HLA-C-restricted and CMV-specific).

The receptor's source is a human donor in good health (CMV status not recorded). Some clones in this sample may be carry-over from other donors' samples. The genes are TRBV7-9 and TRBJ2-1; TRBD2 agrees at 7 bases. The sample consisted of PBMCs. The CDR3 bases are TGTGCCAGCAGCTTAGCGCGTAGCGGGCTTTACAATGAGCAGTTCTTC. Its protein is CASSLARSGLYNEQFF.